These T cell receptor beta chains were read from a single sample in a study of T cell responses to AZD1222 COVID-19 vaccine. Using immunoSEQ multiplex PCR, the repertoire was profiled, and TCRdb retains in-frame clones only, with some absent. Of more than 150,000 clones listed, around 90% are singletons. Specimen: peripheral blood, collected 28 days after the second AZD1222 dose. The receptors were sampled from an adult who received the AZD1222 COVID-19 vaccine. Each CDR3 is given with its conserved first and last residue. A D gene is named only where the DNA matches it firmly. The size field is filled for only some rows; it gives once, few, many or a size class.

J | D | size | V | CDR3 | DNA
TRBJ1-4 | TRBD1 | once | TRBV4-2 | CASRDRTGIQEKLFF | TGTGCCAGCAGGGATCGGACAGGAATCCAAGAAAAACTGTTTTTT
TRBJ1-5 | TRBD1 | NA | TRBV10-1 | CASTKGAPRPQHF | TGCGCCAGCACCAAGGGGGCCCCCCGGCCCCAGCATTTT
TRBJ2-1 | NA | NA | TRBV7-9 | CASSLVVATYNEQFF | TGTGCCAGCAGCTTAGTAGTTGCCACCTACAATGAGCAGTTCTTC
TRBJ2-1 | TRBD2 | NA | TRBV4-1 | CASSQGLSSGGSYNEQFF | TGCGCCAGCAGCCAAGGCCTCAGTAGCGGGGGCTCCTACAATGAGCAGTTCTTC
TRBJ2-1 | TRBD2 | NA | TRBV15 | CATSRDDVGREGNEQFF | TGTGCCACCAGCAGAGATGATGTGGGTCGGGAGGGGAATGAGCAGTTCTTC
TRBJ2-1 | TRBD2 | few | TRBV4-3 | CASSQSTSGRIGEQFF | TGCGCCAGCAGCCAATCGACTAGCGGGAGAATCGGTGAGCAGTTCTTC
TRBJ1-5 | TRBD1 | NA | TRBV7-2 | CASSLALGQGANQPQHF | TGTGCCAGCAGCTTAGCTCTGGGACAGGGGGCCAATCAGCCCCAGCATTTT
TRBJ1-5 | NA | NA | TRBV30 | CAWSPQIRTDQPQHF | TGTGCCTGGAGTCCTCAGATCCGGACAGACCAGCCCCAGCATTTT
TRBJ1-1 | NA | NA | TRBV28 | CASRSGARTEAFF | TGTGCCAGCAGATCCGGGGCGAGGACTGAAGCTTTCTTT
TRBJ1-6 | TRBD1 | NA | TRBV18 | CASSPDRGGTPLHF | TGTGCCAGCTCACCGGACAGGGGAGGGACACCCCTCCACTTT
TRBJ2-2 | NA | NA | TRBV7-2 | CASSLSGTHTGELFF | TGTGCCAGCAGCTTGTCCGGGACTCACACCGGGGAGCTGTTTTTT
TRBJ1-1 | NA | NA | TRBV5-1 | CASSPAGAEAFF | TGCGCCAGCAGCCCCGCCGGGGCTGAAGCTTTCTTT
TRBJ1-6 | NA | few | TRBV28 | CASSLSAPPLHF | TGTGCCAGCAGTTTATCCGCCCCACCCCTCCACTTT
TRBJ2-2 | NA | NA | TRBV12-3/TRBV12-4 | CASSPITSGELFF | TGTGCCAGCAGTCCAATAACATCCGGGGAGCTGTTTTTT
TRBJ2-3 | TRBD1 | NA | TRBV4-1 | CASSHRQGSADTQYF | TGCGCCAGCAGCCACAGACAGGGAAGCGCAGATACGCAGTATTTT
TRBJ2-1 | NA | NA | TRBV5-3 | CARSLSVEPQSSYNEQFF | TGTGCCAGAAGCTTGTCAGTCGAGCCACAGAGCTCCTACAATGAGCAGTTCTTC
TRBJ1-1 | NA | NA | TRBV11-3 | CASSPGDGLNTEAFF | TGTGCCAGCAGCCCGGGGGACGGACTGAACACTGAAGCTTTCTTT
TRBJ1-3 | TRBD1 | NA | TRBV2 | CASNDRGKGTIYF | TGTGCCAGCAATGACAGGGGCAAGGGCACCATATATTTT
TRBJ1-1 | NA | NA | TRBV6-2/TRBV6-3 | CASSKNTEAFF | TGTGCCAGCAGTAAGAACACTGAAGCTTTCTTT
TRBJ1-3 | TRBD1 | NA | TRBV28 | CASSFTGQGIKGNTIYF | TGTGCCAGCAGTTTCACGGGACAGGGTATTAAGGGAAACACCATATATTTT
TRBJ1-5 | NA | NA | TRBV5-4 | CASSASSDRNQPQHF | TGTGCCAGCAGCGCTTCCTCCGACAGGAACCAGCCCCAGCATTTT
TRBJ1-1 | NA | NA | TRBV15 | CATSRDRDYAEAFF | TGTGCCACCAGCAGAGACAGGGATTACGCTGAAGCTTTCTTT
TRBJ1-2 | NA | NA | TRBV20-1 | CSASMGARTNYGYTF | TGCAGTGCTAGTATGGGGGCCCGGACTAACTATGGCTACACCTTC
TRBJ2-2 | TRBD1 | NA | TRBV6-4 | CASSGTGGTGELFF | TGTGCCAGCAGTGGGACAGGGGGCACCGGGGAGCTGTTTTTT
TRBJ2-5 | NA | NA | TRBV5-1 | CASSIQETQYF | TGCGCCAGCAGCATCCAAGAGACCCAGTACTTC
TRBJ1-5 | TRBD1 | once | TRBV2 | CASSGTGGARQPQHF | TGTGCCAGCAGCGGGACAGGAGGGGCACGTCAGCCCCAGCATTTT